The 20 T cell receptor beta chains given below trace back to one sample, sequenced in a study of blood T cell repertoires in COVID-19. TCRdb's copy holds only in-frame clones and misses some; the assay was immunoSEQ multiplex PCR. The repertoire holds under 200,000 clones, with 80% as singletons. Material: peripheral blood. These receptors all stem from a man aged 55-75 years with acute or convalescent COVID-19.

This chain uses TRBV5-1 with TRBJ2-2, with D perhaps matching TRBD1 (6 bases). Germline values: CDR1 SGHRS, CDR2 YFSETQ. V was pared by 0 bases and J by 4 bases, with 19 bases between. The CDR3 covers 18 residues. The CDR3 loop is CASSLALNYYRVTGELFF. CDR3 DNA sequence: TGCGCCAGCAGCTTGGCCCTTAATTACTACAGGGTCACCGGGGAGCTGTTTTTT.

The chain combines TRBV5-4 with TRBJ2-2, with 7 bases aligning to TRBD2. CDR3 size: 15 residues. The trim removed 4 bases at V and 4 bases at J, leaving 7 bases unmatched. The germline CDR1 and CDR2 sequences are SGHNT and YYREEE (reference sequence). CDR3 sequence reads: CASSGESGGTGELFF. The DNA of the CDR3 is TGTGCCAGCAGCGGGGAGTCGGGGGGCACCGGGGAGCTGTTTTTT.

V gene TRBV30 combines with J gene TRBJ1-4; 8 bases are shared with TRBD1. J gave up 7 bases and V 3 bases, and 7 bases lay outside the gene matches. Germline V gene data show CDR1 as GTSNPN and CDR2 as SVGIG (reference sequence). The CDR3 sequence is 14 residues long. CDR3 coding DNA: TGTGCCTGGAGCCCCGACAGGGGAGGTGAAAAACTGTTTTTT. Its protein is CAWSPDRGGEKLFF.

The chain couples TRBV6-1 to TRBJ2-7, with a possible D match to TRBD1 (6 bases). This CDR3 region has 19 residues. Trimming shortened V by 3 bases and J by 5 bases, and 29 bases separated the two germline ends. CDR1 is MNHNS, CDR2 SASEGT, per germline. CDR3 protein: CASSEGHLDLDRVSHEQYF. CDR3 nucleotide sequence: TGTGCCAGCAGTGAGGGACACCTCGATCTTGATAGGGTTTCCCACGAGCAGTACTTC.

This CDR3 reads CASSLMTGRRATEAFF. The CDR3 DNA follows: TGTGCCAGCAGCCTTATGACAGGGAGGAGAGCCACTGAAGCTTTCTTT. The chain recombines TRBV3-1 (or the pseudogene TRBV3-2) with TRBJ1-1; 7 bases fit TRBD1. Trimming cost V 4 bases and J 4 bases; bases outside gene matches: 12. The CDR3 consists of 16 residues. From germline, CDR1 is LGHDT and CDR2 YNNKEL (reference sequence).

The rearrangement uses TRBV7-9 and TRBJ1-5; tentative D call: TRBD1 (5 bases). The V and J ends lost 1 base and 5 bases respectively, with 9 bases between them. Germline assignment: CDR1 SEHNR and CDR2 FQNEAQ (reference sequence). The CDR3 is 14 amino acids. The CDR3 DNA reads TGTGCCAGCAGCTTAGAATGGGGGGATCAGCCCCAGCATTTT. Translated: CASSLEWGDQPQHF.

The rearrangement uses TRBV7-3 and TRBJ2-3; 10 bases align to TRBD2. Per germline, CDR1 SGHTA and CDR2 FQGTGA. J gave up 5 bases and V 5 bases, and 10 bases lay outside the gene matches. This CDR3 has 16 amino acids. The CDR3 reads CASSRASTSGQDTQYF. CDR3 nucleotides: TGTGCCAGCAGCAGGGCATCGACTAGCGGGCAAGATACGCAGTATTTT.

The V and J genes are TRBV19 and TRBJ2-2; 7 positions match TRBD2. The CDR3 length is 16 residues. Germline V CDR1 and CDR2: LNHDA, SQIVND (reference sequence). The V gene end was trimmed by 1 base and the J gene end by 4 bases; junction bases not matched to a gene: 6. The CDR3 bases are TGTGCCAGTAGTATAGGATGGGCGGGAGCCACCGGGGAGCTGTTTTTT. Its protein is CASSIGWAGATGELFF.

The chain uses TRBV6-5 and TRBJ1-2; the match to TRBD1 covers 7 bases. Germline loops: CDR1 MNHEY, CDR2 SVGAGI. CDR3 size: 13 residues. V lost 5 bases and J lost 2; bases outside the gene matches: 2. CDR3 DNA sequence: TGTGCCAGCAGTCCGGGACAGAACTATGGCTACACCTTC. Translation gives CASSPGQNYGYTF.

The chain employs TRBV6-5 and TRBJ2-7, with 8 bases matching TRBD2. Germline V gives CDR1 MNHEY, CDR2 SVGAGI. V gave up 8 bases and J gave up 3 bases; unmatched junction bases: 9. The CDR3 spans 14 residues. The CDR3 protein is CASRSGGSYYEQYF. The CDR3 nucleotides are TGTGCCAGCCGAAGCGGGGGTAGTTACTACGAGCAGTACTTC.

The chain uses TRBV7-8 and TRBJ2-2; 7 bases map to TRBD2. The ends lost 5 bases at V and 4 bases at J; junction bases unmatched: 10. Germline loops: CDR1 SGHVS, CDR2 FQNEAQ. The CDR3 sequence is 16 residues long. This CDR3 is CASSTRTRRSTGELFF. The CDR3 bases are TGTGCCAGCAGCACCCGGACTAGACGGTCCACCGGGGAGCTGTTTTTT.

As to this clone: At the DNA level, this CDR3 is encoded by other sequences in the same sample as well. The V call is TRBV5-1, the J call TRBJ2-7; 9 bases are shared with TRBD2. The CDR3 runs 15 residues. V gave up 2 bases and J gave up 2 bases; unmatched junction bases: 5. The V gene's germline CDR1 is SGHRS and CDR2 YFSETQ. CDR3 loop: CASSLAGGETYEQYF. DNA of the CDR3: TGCGCCAGCAGCTTAGCGGGAGGAGAGACCTACGAGCAGTACTTC.

The chain is built from TRBV10-2 and TRBJ1-5, with 12 bases lining up with TRBD1. CDR3 size: 16 residues. CDR1 WSHSY and CDR2 SAAADI come from the germline V gene. Trimming at V came to 4 bases and at J to 6 bases, leaving 7 bases not matched to a gene. The CDR3 is CASSAVGTGGVQPQHF. The DNA of the CDR3 is TGCGCCAGCAGTGCGGTTGGGACAGGGGGCGTTCAGCCCCAGCATTTT.

Note on this clone: The same CDR3 is also encoded by other DNA sequences in this sample. The V gene is TRBV5-1, the J gene TRBJ2-1; the match to TRBD2 covers 10 bases. Germline loops: CDR1 SGHRS, CDR2 YFSETQ. V lost 4 bases, J lost 0 bases, and 1 base stayed unmatched. The CDR3 extends over 15 amino acids. CDR3: CASSLAGDSYNEQFF. The CDR3 coding sequence is TGCGCCAGCAGCCTAGCGGGAGACTCCTACAATGAGCAGTTCTTC.

This chain joins TRBV5-1 and TRBJ2-1; D might be TRBD2 (6 bases). V lost 7 bases and J lost 3, with 14 bases in between. Germline lookup yields CDR1 SGHRS and CDR2 YFSETQ. This CDR3 is built from 14 residues. In nucleotides, the CDR3 is TGCGCCAGCGGCGTCCGGGGGAACTACAATGAGCAGTTCTTC. Translating it yields CASGVRGNYNEQFF.

The V call is TRBV20-1, the J call TRBJ2-7, with D possibly being TRBD2 (6 bases). The CDR3 covers 11 residues. Germline V gives CDR1 DFQATT, CDR2 SNEGSKA (reference sequence). The V end was cut by 0 bases, the J end by 9 bases, with 9 bases between. CDR3 DNA sequence: TGCAGTGCTAGAGATACGGGACTGCAGTACTTC. This gives the protein CSARDTGLQYF.

Only a few counts were recorded for this clone. J is TRBJ1-5 and V is TRBV15, with D unresolved. Germline CDR1 is LNHNV and CDR2 is YYDKDF (reference sequence). CDR3 size: 13 residues. V gave up 5 bases and J gave up 9 bases, with 14 bases separating them. The CDR3 DNA sequence: TGTGCCACCAGCTCGTCGACACAACTGCCCCAGCATTTT. Translating it yields CATSSSTQLPQHF.

The rearrangement uses TRBV6-5 and TRBJ2-5; D is perhaps TRBD1 (6 bases). Germline loops: CDR1 MNHEY, CDR2 SVGAGI. This CDR3 region has 15 residues. V was cut by 5 bases and J by 4 bases, with 17 bases left in between. CDR3 sequence reads: CASSPFQGFGETQYF. DNA of the CDR3: TGTGCCAGCAGTCCTTTTCAGGGGTTCGGAGAGACCCAGTACTTC.

This rearrangement joins TRBV7-9 to TRBJ2-7; no reliable D call. V was clipped by 5 bases and J by 3 bases, with 17 bases between them. This CDR3 has 15 residues. The germline gives CDR1 SEHNR, CDR2 FQNEAQ (reference sequence). CDR3 coding DNA: TGTGCCAGCAGCCTCTGGTCCGAACCTAACTACGAGCAGTACTTC. Its translation: CASSLWSEPNYEQYF.

The V gene is TRBV6-2 or TRBV6-3, the J gene TRBJ2-3; 9 bases align to TRBD1. CDR1 and CDR2 (germline): MNHEY, SVGEGT. The J segment lost 9 bases and the V segment lost 4 bases, leaving 8 bases of the junction unmatched. This CDR3 is 14 amino acids long. The CDR3 DNA reads TGTGCCAGCAGTTCCGGACAGGGGTCGAGGACGCAGTATTTT. It yields the protein CASSSGQGSRTQYF.